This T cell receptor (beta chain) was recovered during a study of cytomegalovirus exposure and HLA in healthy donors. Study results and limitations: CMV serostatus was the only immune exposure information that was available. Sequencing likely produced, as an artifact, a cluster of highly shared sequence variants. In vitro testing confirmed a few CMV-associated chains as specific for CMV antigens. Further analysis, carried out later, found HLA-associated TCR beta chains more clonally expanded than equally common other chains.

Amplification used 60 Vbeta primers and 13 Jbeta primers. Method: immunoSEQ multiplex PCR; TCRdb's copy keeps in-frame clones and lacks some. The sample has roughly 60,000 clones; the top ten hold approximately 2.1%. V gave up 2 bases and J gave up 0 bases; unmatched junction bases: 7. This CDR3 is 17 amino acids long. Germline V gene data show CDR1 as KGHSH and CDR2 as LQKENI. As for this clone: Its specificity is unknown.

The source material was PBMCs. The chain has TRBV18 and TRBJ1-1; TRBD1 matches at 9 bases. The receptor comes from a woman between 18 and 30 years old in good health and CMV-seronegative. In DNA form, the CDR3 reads TGTGCCAGCTCACCATTATGGACAGGGGCGGTGAACACTGAAGCTTTCTTT. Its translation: CASSPLWTGAVNTEAFF.